These 8 T cell receptor beta chains were all obtained from the same sample, sequenced in a study of blood T cell repertoires in COVID-19 (dated by TCRdb to about 2020). Preparation of the library involved the immunoSEQ multiplex PCR assay. Sourced from immuneACCESS, this table was stored by TCRdb with only in-frame sequences that have V and J called. A share of the clones is absent; for the studies checked, an unresolved V gene accounts for under half, and the remainder has no known explanation. This sample comprises 65,000 to 85,000 clones, more than 75% of them detected only once. Of the sample, roughly a fifth falls within the top ten clones. The source material was peripheral blood. Receptor source: a human donor in a cohort sampled during active COVID-19.

J is TRBJ2-3 and V is TRBV10-3; 10 bases agree with TRBD2. Looked up from germline, CDR1 is ENHRY and CDR2 is SYGVKD. V shed 1 base and J 2 bases; nucleotides not matched to a gene: 6. CDR3 length: 17 amino acids. This chain's CDR3 is CAISEWTSGPYTDTQYF. CDR3 DNA sequence: TGTGCCATCAGTGAGTGGACTAGCGGCCCTTACACAGATACGCAGTATTTT.

V and J are TRBV5-8 and TRBJ1-2; TRBD1 is a possible D gene (6 bases). The V end lost 1 base, the J end lost 3 bases, and 13 bases lay between the germline ends. Germline V CDR1 and CDR2: SGHTS, YDEGEE. The CDR3 contains 15 residues. This chain's CDR3 is CASSLRIGGDYGYTF. Here the CDR3 DNA reads TGTGCCAGCAGCTTGAGGATAGGGGGGGACTATGGCTACACCTTC.

This chain connects TRBV7-2 to TRBJ2-1, with D possibly TRBD2 on 5 matching bases. V was cut by 5 bases and J by 2 bases, with 10 bases left in between. Germline V CDR1 and CDR2: SGHTA, FQGNSA. The CDR3 is made up of 14 amino acids. The CDR3 region has the DNA TGTGCCAGCAGCGGCCGGGGAGCCTACAATGAGCAGTTCTTC. It encodes CASSGRGAYNEQFF. Using reference TRBV7-2 and TRBJ2-1 for the parts outside the CDR3, the full variable domain is GAGVSQSPSNKVTEKGKDVELRCDPISGHTALYWYRQSLGQGLEFLIYFQGNSAPDKSGLPSDRFSAERTGGSVSTLTIQRTQQEDSAVYLCASSGRGAYNEQFFGPGTRLTVL.

The rearrangement joins TRBV2 to TRBJ1-1, with D perhaps TRBD1 (5 bases). V was pared by 6 bases and J by 3 bases, with 14 bases between. The germline gives CDR1 SNHLY, CDR2 FYNNEI. This CDR3 region has 14 residues. The CDR3 DNA follows: TGTGCCAGCAGGGGGGGGAGAGGGGACACTGAAGCTTTCTTT. Translation: CASRGGRGDTEAFF. Complete variable domain (other parts from reference TRBV2 and TRBJ1-1): EPEVTQTPSHQVTQMGQEVILRCVPISNHLYFYWYRQILGQKVEFLVSFYNNEISEKSEIFDDQFSVERPDGSNFTLKIRSTKLEDSAMYFCASRGGRGDTEAFFGQGTRLTVV.

V and J are TRBV2 and TRBJ2-4; D call uncertain. CDR1 is SNHLY and CDR2 is FYNNEI in the germline V gene. There are 15 residues in the CDR3. V was shortened by 6 bases and J by 0 bases, with 12 bases between the two germline ends. The CDR3 DNA reads TGTGCCAGCAGGCAGGTGTTTATAGCCAAAAACATTCAGTACTTC. Residues: CASRQVFIAKNIQYF.

This clone was found once. This chain connects TRBV7-2 to TRBJ2-5; 13 positions agree with TRBD2. V shed 5 bases and J 4 bases; nucleotides not matched to a gene: 7. CDR1 and CDR2 (germline): SGHTA, FQGNSA. The CDR3 has 16 amino acids. The CDR3 DNA follows: TGTGCCAGCAGCCGGAGACTAGCGGGAGGTGGAGAGACCCAGTACTTC. Encoded protein: CASSRRLAGGGETQYF.

The chain joins TRBV28 to TRBJ1-4; TRBD1 agrees at 8 bases. The CDR3 loop spans 15 amino acids. Trimming removed 5 bases from V and 5 bases from J; junction bases left unmatched: 7. Germline CDR1 and CDR2: MDHEN and SYDVKM. The CDR3 spells CASSHRTGPNEKLFF. CDR3 DNA: TGTGCCAGCAGTCATAGGACAGGGCCGAATGAAAAACTGTTTTTT.

The chain recombines TRBV6-2 or TRBV6-3 with TRBJ2-7; D perhaps matches TRBD1 (5 bases). Germline V gene sequence: CDR1 MNHEY, CDR2 SVGEGT. The CDR3 covers 16 residues. Trimming left V 2 bases short and J 4 bases short, with 18 bases between. The CDR3 coding sequence is TGTGCCAGCAGTTACCGAGTCTTCGGACAAGATTACGAGCAGTACTTC. Translating gives CASSYRVFGQDYEQYF.